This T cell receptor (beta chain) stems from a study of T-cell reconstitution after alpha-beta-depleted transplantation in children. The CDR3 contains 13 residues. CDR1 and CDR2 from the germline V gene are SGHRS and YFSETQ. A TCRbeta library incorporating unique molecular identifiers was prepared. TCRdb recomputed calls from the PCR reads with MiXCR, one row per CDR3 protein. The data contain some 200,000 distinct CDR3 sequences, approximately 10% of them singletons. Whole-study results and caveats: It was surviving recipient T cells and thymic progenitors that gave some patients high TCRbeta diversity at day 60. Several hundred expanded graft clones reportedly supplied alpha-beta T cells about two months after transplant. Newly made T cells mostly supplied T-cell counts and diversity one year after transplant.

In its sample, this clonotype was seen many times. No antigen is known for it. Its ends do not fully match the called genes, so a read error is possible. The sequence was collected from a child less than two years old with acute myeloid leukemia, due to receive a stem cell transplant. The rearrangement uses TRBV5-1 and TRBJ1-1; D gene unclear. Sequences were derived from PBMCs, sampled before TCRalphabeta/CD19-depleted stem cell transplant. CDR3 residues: CASSLTVNTEAFF. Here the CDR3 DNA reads TGTGCCAGCAGCCTTACGGTGAACACTGAAGCTTTCTTT.